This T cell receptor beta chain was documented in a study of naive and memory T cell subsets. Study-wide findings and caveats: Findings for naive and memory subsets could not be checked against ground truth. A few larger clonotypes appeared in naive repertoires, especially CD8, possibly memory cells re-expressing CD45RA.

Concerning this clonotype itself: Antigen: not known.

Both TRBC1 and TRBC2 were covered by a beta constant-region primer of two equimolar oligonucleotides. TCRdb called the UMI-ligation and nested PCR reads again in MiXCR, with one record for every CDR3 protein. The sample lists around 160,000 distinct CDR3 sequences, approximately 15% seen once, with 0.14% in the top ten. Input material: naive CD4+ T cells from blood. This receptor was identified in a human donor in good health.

CDR3 amino acids: CASSVDLGGTDTQYF. CDR3 nucleotides: TGTGCCAGCAGCGTAGATCTAGGAGGGACAGATACGCAGTATTTT. V is TRBV9 and J is TRBJ2-3; TRBD2 is a possible D gene (6 bases). Germline V gives CDR1 SGDLS, CDR2 YYNGEE. CDR3 length: 15 amino acids. Trimming shortened V by 0 bases and J by 3 bases, and 11 bases separated the two germline ends.